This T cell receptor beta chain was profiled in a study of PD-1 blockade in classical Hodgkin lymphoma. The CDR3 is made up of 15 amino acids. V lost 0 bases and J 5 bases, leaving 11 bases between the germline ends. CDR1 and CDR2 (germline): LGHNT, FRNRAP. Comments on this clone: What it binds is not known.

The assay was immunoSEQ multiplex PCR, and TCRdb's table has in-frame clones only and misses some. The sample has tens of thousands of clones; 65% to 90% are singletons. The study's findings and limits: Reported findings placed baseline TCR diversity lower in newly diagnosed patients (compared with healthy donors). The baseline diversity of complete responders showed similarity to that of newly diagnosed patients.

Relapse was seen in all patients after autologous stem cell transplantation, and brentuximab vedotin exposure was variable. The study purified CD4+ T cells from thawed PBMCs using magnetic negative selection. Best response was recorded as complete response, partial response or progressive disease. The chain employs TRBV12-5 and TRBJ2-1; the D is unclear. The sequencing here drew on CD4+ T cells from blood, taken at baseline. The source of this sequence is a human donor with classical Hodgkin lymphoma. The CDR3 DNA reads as TGTGCTAGTGGTTTGGTACCCTCCAACAACAATGAGCAGTTCTTC. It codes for CASGLVPSNNNEQFF.